This is a list of T cell receptor beta chains from one sample in a study of blood T cell repertoires in COVID-19. Here immunoSEQ multiplex PCR was the method, and the copy in TCRdb shows in-frame clones only, minus some. The table lists 250,000 to 350,000 clones, about 91% of them singletons. The specimen was peripheral blood. The receptors stem from an older woman with acute or convalescent COVID-19. CDR3s include the opening cysteine and the closing phenylalanine or tryptophan. The D gene is left open where the match is weak. The size entry is marked missing in some rows and otherwise reads once, few, many or a size class.

>.|TRBV12-3/TRBV12-4|TRBJ1-1|.
TGTGCCAGCAGTCCCGGGGGATCTGAAGCTTTCTTT
CASSPGGSEAFF
>.|TRBV11-2|TRBJ2-4|TRBD2
TGTGCCAGCAGCTCGGTGGGGGGGAAAAACATTCAGTACTTC
CASSSVGGKNIQYF
>.|TRBV24-1|TRBJ1-6|.
TGTGCCACCAGTGATTTTTTCCTTCGACAGGAGAATAATTCACCCCTCCACTTT
CATSDFFLRQENNSPLHF
>.|TRBV28|TRBJ2-3|.
TGTGCCAGCAAACTGAAGCGGGCAAGCACAGATACGCAGTATTTT
CASKLKRASTDTQYF
>.|TRBV5-6|TRBJ1-2|.
TGTGCCAGCAGCCTAGGGGAGGGCTATGGCTACACCTTC
CASSLGEGYGYTF
>.|TRBV11-2|TRBJ1-1|.
TGTGCCAGCAGCTTAGCTCCGGGACTGCTACTCTTGAACACTGAAGCTTTCTTT
CASSLAPGLLLLNTEAFF
>.|TRBV30|TRBJ2-3|TRBD2
TGTGCCTGGAGTGGAAATCTAGCGGGCACAGATACGCAGTATTTT
CAWSGNLAGTDTQYF
>.|TRBV5-4|TRBJ1-1|.
TGTGCCAGCAGCCCCGGGGGACACACTGAAGCTTTCTTT
CASSPGGHTEAFF
>.|TRBV9|TRBJ1-1|.
TGTGCCAGCAGCGTAGTAACCGGGGGAGCTTTCTTT
CASSVVTGGAFF
>once|TRBV14|TRBJ2-2|TRBD1
TGTGCCAGCAGCCAACCCCCTGACAGGGGGATCGGGGAGCTGTTTTTT
CASSQPPDRGIGELFF
>.|TRBV24-1|TRBJ1-5|.
TGTGCCACCTTCCTCGGGACACCCTATAGCAATCAGCCCCAGCATTTT
CATFLGTPYSNQPQHF
>.|TRBV5-1|TRBJ1-2|TRBD1
TGCGCCAGCAGCTTGGCTGGACAGGGTCAGGGCTACACCTTC
CASSLAGQGQGYTF
>few|TRBV6-1|TRBJ1-2|.
TGTGCCAGCAGTGAAGAGGAGCAGGGATGGTCGACTTCATATGGCTACACCTTC
CASSEEEQGWSTSYGYTF
>once|TRBV4-1|TRBJ2-5|TRBD1
TGCGCCAGCAGCACCGACGCCGGGACAGGGGGCACGGAGACCCAGTACTTC
CASSTDAGTGGTETQYF
>.|TRBV2|TRBJ2-3|.
TGTGCCAGCAGCAAACTCCCTATCGGTGCAGATACGCAGTATTTT
CASSKLPIGADTQYF
>once|TRBV2|TRBJ1-2|TRBD1
TGTGCCAGCAGGGGGGACAGGGTCAACTATGGCTACACCTTC
CASRGDRVNYGYTF
>.|TRBV4-3|TRBJ2-7|.
TGCGCCAGCAGCCAAGAACCGGGAGCCTACGAGCAGTACTTC
CASSQEPGAYEQYF
>.|TRBV5-1|TRBJ2-5|.
TGCGCCAGCAGCCTGGGTACGGACTTTTCCGGTGGAGAGACCCAGTACTTC
CASSLGTDFSGGETQYF
>few|TRBV5-3|TRBJ1-5|TRBD1
TGTGCCAGAAGCAACAGGGGGCGCGAACAGCCCCAGCATTTT
CARSNRGREQPQHF
>.|TRBV4-2|TRBJ1-3|.
TGTGCCAGCAGCCAAGAAACGGGGAGGGTCTCTGGAAACACCATATATTTT
CASSQETGRVSGNTIYF
>.|TRBV27|TRBJ1-5|.
TGTGCCAGCAACTCCAACGGGGGGAATCAGCCCCAGCATTTT
CASNSNGGNQPQHF
>.|TRBV5-4|TRBJ2-3|.
TGTGCCAGCAGCAAGGACACCAGAACAGATACGCAGTATTTT
CASSKDTRTDTQYF
>.|TRBV5-3|TRBJ1-2|.
TGTGCCAGAAGCCAAAATACAGGGTGGGACTATGGCTACACCTTC
CARSQNTGWDYGYTF
>.|TRBV21-1|TRBJ1-4|.
TGTGCCAGCAGCACCCCGGACAGCTTTCGAGAAAAACTGTTTTTT
CASSTPDSFREKLFF
>.|TRBV7-2|TRBJ1-5|TRBD1
TGTGCCAGCAGCTGGACAGGGGGATTCAATCAGCCCCAGCATTTT
CASSWTGGFNQPQHF
>few|TRBV4-3|TRBJ2-5|.
TGCGCCAGCAGCCAAGAACACCCCCTGGAGACCCAGTACTTC
CASSQEHPLETQYF
>.|TRBV5-8|TRBJ2-1|TRBD2
TGTGCCAGCAGCCTGGGCGGGGGGCTTGAGCAGTTCTTC
CASSLGGGLEQFF
>.|TRBV14|TRBJ1-2|.
TGTGCCAGCAGCCAAGCCGGGACAACAAGCTATGGCTACACCTTC
CASSQAGTTSYGYTF
>.|TRBV25-1|TRBJ1-1|.
TGTGCCAGCAGTGATACATTCACGGAAGCTTTCTTT
CASSDTFTEAFF
>.|TRBV3-1/TRBV3-2|TRBJ2-3|TRBD2
TGTGCCAGCAGCCTAATAGCGGGGGCAGATACGCAGTATTTT
CASSLIAGADTQYF
>.|TRBV19|TRBJ2-7|TRBD1
TGTGCCAGTAGCTGGGACAGGACGACCTACGAGCAGTACTTC
CASSWDRTTYEQYF
>.|TRBV6-6|TRBJ1-5|TRBD1
TGTGCCAGCAGTTACGCGGACAGGGACAATCAGCCCCAGCATTTT
CASSYADRDNQPQHF
>.|TRBV19|TRBJ1-1|.
TGTGCCAGTAGTCAGGGGCGGGTCACTGAAGCTTTCTTT
CASSQGRVTEAFF
>.|TRBV4-1|TRBJ2-7|.
TGCGCCAGCAGTCTGCTTGTCAGCGGCCTTTCCTACGAGCAGTACTTC
CASSLLVSGLSYEQYF
>.|TRBV7-2|TRBJ2-2|TRBD2
TGTGCCAGCAGCTTAAGTGCGGGGGGCTACACCGGGGAGCTGTTTTTT
CASSLSAGGYTGELFF
>once|TRBV11-3|TRBJ2-1|TRBD2
TGTGCCAGCAGCTCTCGGACTAGCGGGGGTAGCTCCTACAATGAGCAGTTCTTC
CASSSRTSGGSSYNEQFF
>few|TRBV6-5|TRBJ1-1|.
TGTGCCAGCAGACCAGGAGGACCCCCGAACACTGAAGCTTTCTTT
CASRPGGPPNTEAFF
>.|TRBV13|TRBJ2-1|TRBD2
TGTGCCAGCAGCGCACCGGGGGGGCCGGGGAATGAGCAGTTCTTC
CASSAPGGPGNEQFF
>.|TRBV3-1/TRBV3-2|TRBJ2-5|TRBD2
TGTGCCAGCAGCCAGGGACTAGCGGGAGGTTTGGGAGGAGAGACCCAGTACTTC
CASSQGLAGGLGGETQYF
>.|TRBV5-8|TRBJ2-7|.
TGTGCCAGCAGCTCCCCGGGGCAGTACTTC
CASSSPGQYF
>once|TRBV5-1|TRBJ2-7|TRBD1
TGCGCCAGCACTACCGGGACAGGAACCTACGAGCAGTACTTC
CASTTGTGTYEQYF
>.|TRBV5-1|TRBJ1-1|.
TGCGCCAGCAGCTTGGAGACGGGTGTCACTGAAGCTTTCTTT
CASSLETGVTEAFF
>.|TRBV28|TRBJ2-1|TRBD1
TGTGCCAGCAGTTTATCAGGGGGCTTCGGCAATGAGCAGTTCTTC
CASSLSGGFGNEQFF
>.|TRBV24-1|TRBJ2-1|TRBD2
TGTGCCACCAGTGACCGCAGCTACCCCCCTAGCGGGGGAAAGTTCTACAATGAGCAGTTCTTC
CATSDRSYPPSGGKFYNEQFF
>.|TRBV28|TRBJ1-5|.
TGTGCCAGCAGTTTGGATACCTCCGGGAGGCCCCAGCATTTT
CASSLDTSGRPQHF
>.|TRBV4-1|TRBJ1-5|TRBD1
TGCGCCAGCAGCCAACCGACAGGGTCCCTCGAGCATCAGCCCCAGCATTTT
CASSQPTGSLEHQPQHF
>.|TRBV6-2/TRBV6-3|TRBJ1-5|TRBD1
TGTGCCAGCAGTTGGACAGGGACTTATAGCAATCAGCCCCAGCATTTT
CASSWTGTYSNQPQHF
>.|TRBV6-6|TRBJ2-2|.
TGTGCCAGTACCGGGATGAACACCGGGGAGCTGTTTTTT
CASTGMNTGELFF
>.|TRBV9|TRBJ2-2|TRBD2
TGTGCCAGCACCGGGACTAGCGGGAGGTTCACCGGGGAGCTGTTTTTT
CASTGTSGRFTGELFF
>.|TRBV7-2|TRBJ2-2|.
TGTGCCAGCAGCCACGACAGAAACACCGGGGAGCTGTTTTTT
CASSHDRNTGELFF